This T cell receptor beta chain was documented in a study of neurological immune-mediated disorders. From germline, CDR1 is DFQATT and CDR2 SNEGSKA (reference sequence). CDR3 length: 15 amino acids. V was clipped by 4 bases and J by 4 bases, with 16 bases between them. The cDNA came from 5'RACE, which used 10-nucleotide random UMIs. TCRdb independently ran MiXCR on the 5' RACE reads; one entry per CDR3 protein. The sample yields fewer than 85,000 distinct CDR3 sequences, about 5.1% seen once. In this sample, this clonotype turned up many times. The source of this sequence is an older woman with multiple sclerosis. The specimen was PBMCs. The chain links TRBV20-1 to TRBJ1-4; the D gene is possibly TRBD1 (6 bases). DNA of the CDR3: TGCAGTGCTAAAGCACAACAGGGACGTAATGAAAAACTGTTTTTT. The encoded protein is CSAKAQQGRNEKLFF.